This T cell receptor (beta chain) was found in a study of T-cell reconstitution after alpha-beta-depleted transplantation in children. The TCRbeta library incorporated unique molecular identifiers. TCRdb used MiXCR to reprocess the PCR reads, holding one entry per CDR3 protein. The sample includes approximately 630,000 distinct CDR3 sequences, roughly 13% of them seen just once. The germline V gene has CDR1 SEHNR and CDR2 FQNEAQ (reference sequence). V gave up 5 bases and J gave up 2 bases, with 16 bases separating them. This CDR3 has 15 residues. The receptor was isolated from a girl aged 2 to 9 with congenital amegakaryocytic thrombocytopenia, due to receive a stem cell transplant. The chain employs TRBV7-9 and TRBJ2-7, with D possibly being TRBD2 (6 bases). Specimen: PBMCs, collected before TCRalphabeta/CD19-depleted stem cell transplant. CDR3 loop: CASSDGGDFTYEQYF. CDR3 nucleotides: TGTGCCAGCAGCGATGGAGGGGACTTCACCTACGAGCAGTACTTC.